The next 9 T cell receptor beta chains were all read from a single sample in a study of Graves' ophthalmopathy and Graves' hyperthyroidism (dated by TCRdb to 2016 to 2019). TCRdb names Illumina HiSeq 2000 as the instrument used. For repertoire sequencing, the TCR beta CDR3 regions were amplified from RNA transcripts. The first round was an RT-PCR using HTBI primers with the Qiagen OneStep RT-PCR kit, and this first round was followed by a second-round multiplex PCR, then size selection and purification. TCRdb redid the processing of the public reads, applying fastp at Q25 and MiXCR, and retained in-frame beta chains. Identical CDR3 protein sequences are pooled into one entry, listed with their most common genes and DNA. In all, the sample holds about 620,000 distinct CDR3 sequences, and about 20% of those were seen once. The ten most abundant clones make up around 7% of the sample. The specimen was peripheral blood. These receptors were obtained from a young woman with stable Graves' hyperthyroidism. Some clones in this sample may be carry-over from other donors' samples. Donor details come from another sample of the same person, matched by shared clones.

This clonotype was picked up many times. The genes are TRBV6-1 and TRBJ2-5; tentatively, D is TRBD1 (6 bases). The V end was cut by 6 bases, the J end by 1 base, with 12 bases between. The CDR3 has 14 residues. CDR1 is MNHNS and CDR2 is SASEGT in the germline V gene. The DNA for the CDR3 is TGTGCCAGCAGACGGAACAGGGCCCAAGAGACCCAGTACTTC. Residues: CASRRNRAQETQYF.

The rearrangement joins TRBV6-5 to TRBJ2-6; TRBD1 or TRBD2 may be the D gene (5 bases each). Germline lookup yields CDR1 MNHEY and CDR2 SVGAGI. This CDR3 is 16 amino acids long. The ends were cut back, 7 bases at V and 6 bases at J, with 19 bases in the middle. CDR3 in amino acids: CASINFPGPLANVLTF. CDR3 sequence (DNA): TGTGCCAGCATTAATTTCCCGGGACCTTTGGCCAACGTCCTGACTTTC.

This clonotype was picked up many times. The rearrangement joins TRBV7-9 to TRBJ1-6, with D tentatively TRBD1 (6 bases). Trimming took off 5 bases at V and 7 bases at J, with 18 bases between the two ends. This CDR3 spans 16 amino acids. The germline V gene has CDR1 SEHNR and CDR2 FQNEAQ (reference sequence). CDR3 amino acids: CASSPLMQGWNSPLHF. In nucleotides, the CDR3 is TGTGCCAGCAGCCCCCTGATGCAGGGGTGGAATTCACCCCTCCACTTT. Full variable domain (remainder filled in from reference TRBV7-9 and TRBJ1-6): DTGVSQNPRHKITKRGQNVTFRCDPISEHNRLYWYRQTLGQGPEFLTYFQNEAQLEKSRLLSDRFSAERPKGSFSTLEIQRTEQGDSAMYLCASSPLMQGWNSPLHFGNGTRLTVT.

V usage is TRBV6-1 and J usage is TRBJ2-4; D remains ambiguous. V was cut by 9 bases and J by 6 bases, with 12 bases left in between. The CDR3 contains 12 residues. Germline lookup yields CDR1 MNHNS and CDR2 SASEGT. CDR3 coding DNA: TGTGCCAGTACGGGTGATAGAAACATTCAGTACTTC. This codes for CASTGDRNIQYF.

The genes are TRBV6-5 and TRBJ1-2, with 7 bases identical to TRBD1. From germline, CDR1 is MNHEY and CDR2 SVGAGI. The CDR3 loop spans 15 amino acids. Trimming at V came to 0 bases and at J to 2 bases, leaving 3 bases not matched to a gene. CDR3 DNA sequence: TGTGCCAGCAGTTACTCTAGCAGGGGGAACTATGGCTACACCTTC. It yields the protein CASSYSSRGNYGYTF.

This chain links TRBV24-1 with TRBJ2-5; possibly TRBD2 for D (5 bases). The V end lost 6 bases, the J end lost 5 bases, and 15 bases lay between the germline ends. Germline values: CDR1 KGHDR, CDR2 SFDVKD. The CDR3 runs 14 residues. The CDR3 DNA follows: TGTGCCACCAGTCATACCACTAGAGAGGAGACCCAGTACTTC. Protein sequence: CATSHTTREETQYF.

Ten or more counts support this clonotype. This CDR3 reads CASSTGTSSFYEQYF. The CDR3 DNA is TGTGCCAGCAGCACCGGGACTAGTAGTTTCTACGAGCAGTACTTC. This chain uses TRBV6-1 with TRBJ2-7, with 8 bases that match TRBD2. The ends lost 6 bases at V and 3 bases at J; junction bases unmatched: 10. This CDR3 contains 15 residues. In germline, CDR1 is MNHNS, CDR2 SASEGT.

Turning to this clonotype: Possible read error: a much larger clone is one base away. The chain carries TRBV6-1 and TRBJ2-7, with 8 nucleotides matching TRBD1. The CDR3 sequence is 16 residues long. CDR1 MNHNS and CDR2 SASEGT come from the germline V gene. V shed 5 bases, J shed 2 bases, and the junction held 11 bases outside the gene matches. As DNA, the CDR3 is TGTGCCAGCAGTACCGGACAGGGAAGTTATCCCTACGAGCAGTACTTC. This translates into CASSTGQGSYPYEQYF.

This rearrangement joins TRBV27 to TRBJ1-2; D not resolved. CDR1 is MNHEY, CDR2 SMNVEV, per germline (reference sequence). The CDR3 is 14 residues long. V was clipped by 6 bases and J by 6 bases, with 17 bases between them. The CDR3 loop is CASRAEGFGHGYTF. The CDR3 DNA is TGTGCCAGCAGGGCTGAGGGTTTTGGCCATGGCTACACCTTC.